These 11 T cell receptor beta chains came from one sample sequenced in a study of regulatory T cells in long-lasting Graves disease. The time point here: newly diagnosed GD, antithyroid drugs for less than 3 months. Researchers made the TCR library from RNA that was extracted from PBMCs. Both iRepertoire HTBI primers and Arm-PCR of CDR3 regions were used to build the TCR beta libraries. MiXCR, applied by TCRdb to the multiplex PCR reads, yields one record per CDR3 protein. The data hold around 460,000 distinct CDR3 sequences, with 14% observed a single time. This sample also belongs to another study, concerning T cells in Graves' hyperthyroidism and ophthalmopathy.

Sequenced material: peripheral blood mononuclear cells (PBMCs), taken at new diagnosis, from a patient treated with antithyroid drugs. Receptors originate from a woman in her fifties or sixties with Graves disease.

This clonotype was counted ten times or more. The chain employs TRBV20-1 and TRBJ1-2; maybe TRBD1 (6 bases). Germline V CDR1 and CDR2: DFQATT, SNEGSKA (reference sequence). V lost 0 bases and J 4 bases, leaving 12 bases between the germline ends. This CDR3 comprises 14 residues. The CDR3 protein is CSARDSRTVYGYTF. CDR3 in DNA: TGCAGTGCTAGAGATTCCCGGACAGTCTATGGCTACACCTTC.

This clonotype was counted at least ten times. The junction departs from germline at one end; a sequencing error may be responsible. This chain joins TRBV28 and TRBJ2-7; TRBD1 aligns across 8 bases. Germline V CDR1 and CDR2: MDHEN, SYDVKM. The length of the CDR3 is 11 residues. The CDR3 nucleotides read TGTGCCAGCAGCAATCAGGGGGCCAGTCACTTC. This codes for CASSNQGASHF.

This clonotype was recorded at least ten times. The chain joins TRBV27 to TRBJ2-1; 8 bases are a match to TRBD2. The CDR3 consists of 16 residues. The V and J ends lost 1 base and 5 bases, in that order; junction bases with no gene match: 7. Germline-derived CDR1 and CDR2 are MNHEY and SMNVEV (reference sequence). The CDR3 region has the DNA TGTGCCAGCAGTTTATTTTCGGGAGGGGCAAACAATGAGCAGTTCTTC. It translates to CASSLFSGGANNEQFF.

This clonotype was detected only a few times. The V and J genes are TRBV19 and TRBJ2-5; no definite D call. Germline V gene data show CDR1 as LNHDA and CDR2 as SQIVND (reference sequence). The CDR3 extends over 14 amino acids. V was shortened by 3 bases and J by 1 base, with 9 bases between the two germline ends. CDR3 amino acids: CASSIGLSQETQYF. DNA for the CDR3: TGTGCCAGTAGTATCGGTCTCAGCCAAGAGACCCAGTACTTC.

This clonotype has a count of ten or more. The chain combines TRBV7-9 with TRBJ2-7; TRBD2 agrees at 10 bases. Germline CDR1 SEHNR, CDR2 FQNEAQ (reference sequence). V was clipped by 4 bases and J by 3 bases; unmatched bases: 21. The CDR3 is made up of 20 amino acids. The CDR3 bases are TGTGCCAGCAGCTCAGACACCGGCGAGCTAGCGGGAGCCCAACGCTACGAGCAGTACTTC. Translated, it gives CASSSDTGELAGAQRYEQYF.

This clonotype was seen ten or more times. V is TRBV30 and J is TRBJ2-5; D remains ambiguous. V was shortened by 0 bases and J by 7 bases, with 12 bases between the two germline ends. From germline, CDR1 is GTSNPN and CDR2 SVGIG (reference sequence). The CDR3 is made up of 13 amino acids. The CDR3 coding sequence is TGTGCCTGGAGTGTGATAGACTCCAGGACCCAGTACTTC. Its protein is CAWSVIDSRTQYF.

The chain has TRBV5-8 and TRBJ1-6, with unresolved D. Germline CDR1 is SGHTS and CDR2 is YDEGEE. V shed 0 bases and J shed 3 bases, with 4 bases lying between them. The CDR3 loop spans 14 amino acids. The CDR3 sequence: CASSLGIYNSPLHF. CDR3 coding DNA: TGTGCCAGCAGCTTGGGGATCTATAATTCACCCCTCCACTTT.

This clonotype was found many times. In DNA, the CDR3 is TGTGCCAGCAGTTTAGGAGACATCCCCCTGCAGTACTTC. It translates to CASSLGDIPLQYF. This sequence joins TRBV12-3 or TRBV12-4 and TRBJ2-7; no clear D gene. The length of the CDR3 is 13 residues. V gave up 1 base and J gave up 9 bases, with 13 bases separating them.

Many counts were recorded for this clonotype. The rearrangement uses TRBV20-1 and TRBJ2-3, with 8 bases lining up with TRBD2. V gave up 1 base and J gave up 1 base; unmatched junction bases: 1. Germline lookup yields CDR1 DFQATT and CDR2 SNEGSKA (reference sequence). This CDR3 is 14 amino acids long. For the CDR3, the DNA is TGCAGTGCTAGAGGACTAGCGCGCACAGATACGCAGTATTTT. Translation gives CSARGLARTDTQYF.

This clonotype occurred many times. The gene calls are TRBV14 and TRBJ2-1; 7 nucleotides align to TRBD2. Germline CDR1 is SGHDN and CDR2 is FVKESK. J was trimmed by 7 bases and V by 4 bases; bases with no gene match: 10. There are 15 residues in the CDR3. The CDR3 loop reads CASSLRDYLENEQFF. The CDR3 region has the DNA TGTGCCAGCAGCCTCCGGGACTACCTTGAGAATGAGCAGTTCTTC.

The chain employs TRBV25-1 and TRBJ1-3, with 9 bases lining up with TRBD1. Germline assignment: CDR1 MGHDK and CDR2 SYGVNS. There are 14 residues in the CDR3. With 5 bases clipped from V and 2 bases from J, the junction kept 1 base outside the gene matches. Here the CDR3 reads CASSRQGAGNTIYF. The CDR3 region has the DNA TGTGCCAGCAGTCGACAGGGGGCTGGAAACACCATATATTTT. Complete variable domain (other parts from reference TRBV25-1 and TRBJ1-3): EADIYQTPRYLVIGTGKKITLECSQTMGHDKMYWYQQDPGMELHLIHYSYGVNSTEKGDLSSESTVSRIRTEHFPLTLESARPSHTSQYLCASSRQGAGNTIYFGEGSWLTVV.